This T cell receptor beta chain was identified in a study of post-analysis software for immune sequencing data. Study findings and constraints: Roughly five TRBV segments appeared more often in patients than in controls, and TRBV5-6, TRBV5-1 and TRBV20-1 were among these. Samples from one preparation batch, clustered by F measure, grouped strongly together.

With regard to this clonotype: The antigen remains unidentified.

TCR beta libraries were prepared from cDNA with unique molecular identifiers. TCRdb fed the PCR reads into MiXCR, producing one record per CDR3 protein. This sample has about 430,000 distinct CDR3 sequences, with 30% to 45% found just once. The length of the CDR3 is 12 residues. The germline V gene encodes CDR1 SQVTM and CDR2 ANQGSEA. The germline V and J ends were trimmed by 3 bases and 10 bases, with 13 bases remaining between them. Sample: blood. The receptor was isolated from a girl aged 2-9 years with multiple sclerosis. The chain uses TRBV29-1 and TRBJ2-1; D gene uncertain. The CDR3 bases are TGCAGCGTTGAGCCCACGGTGGGGGAGCAGTTCTTC. It codes for CSVEPTVGEQFF.